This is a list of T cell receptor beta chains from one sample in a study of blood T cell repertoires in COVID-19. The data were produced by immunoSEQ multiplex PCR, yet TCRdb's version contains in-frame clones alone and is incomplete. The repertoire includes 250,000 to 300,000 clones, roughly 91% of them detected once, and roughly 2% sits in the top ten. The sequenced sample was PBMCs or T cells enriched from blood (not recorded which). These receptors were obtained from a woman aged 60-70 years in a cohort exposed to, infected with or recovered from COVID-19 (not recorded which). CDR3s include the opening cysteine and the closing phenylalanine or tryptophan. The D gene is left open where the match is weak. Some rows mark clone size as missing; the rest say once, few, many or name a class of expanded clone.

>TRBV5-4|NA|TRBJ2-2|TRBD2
CASAGTSTGELFF
TGTGCCAGCGCCGGGACTAGCACCGGGGAGCTGTTTTTT
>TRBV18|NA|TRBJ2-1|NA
CASSPPTLGNEQFF
TGTGCCAGCTCACCCCCGACTTTGGGCAATGAGCAGTTCTTC
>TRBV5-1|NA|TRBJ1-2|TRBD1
CASSLDGQGSGYTF
TGCGCCAGCAGCTTGGACGGACAGGGTAGCGGCTACACCTTC
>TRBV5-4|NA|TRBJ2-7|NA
CASSQVSSYEQYF
TGTGCCAGCAGCCAAGTTAGCTCCTACGAGCAGTACTTC
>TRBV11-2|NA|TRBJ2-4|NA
CASTLNRVDKNIQYF
TGTGCCAGCACCTTGAACAGGGTCGACAAAAACATTCAGTACTTC
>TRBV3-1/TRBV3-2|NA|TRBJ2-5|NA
CASSQGAGLRETQYF
TGTGCCAGCAGCCAAGGGGCAGGGCTTCGGGAGACCCAGTACTTC
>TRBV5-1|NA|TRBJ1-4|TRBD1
CASRSGTGNEKLFF
TGCGCCAGCAGGTCCGGGACAGGGAATGAAAAACTGTTTTTT
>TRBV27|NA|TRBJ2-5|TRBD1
CASSILGTGLETQYF
TGTGCCAGCAGCATCCTCGGGACAGGCCTCGAGACCCAGTACTTC
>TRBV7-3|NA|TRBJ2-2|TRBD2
CASSVTSGSLTGELFF
TGTGCCAGCAGCGTTACTAGCGGGAGTCTCACCGGGGAGCTGTTTTTT
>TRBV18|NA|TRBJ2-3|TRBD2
CASSPPGLAGGTLTDTQYF
TGTGCCAGCTCACCCCCGGGACTAGCGGGAGGCACTCTTACAGATACGCAGTATTTT
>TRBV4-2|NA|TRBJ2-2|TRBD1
CASSQKGGPGELFF
TGTGCCAGCAGCCAAAAAGGGGGCCCCGGGGAGCTGTTTTTT
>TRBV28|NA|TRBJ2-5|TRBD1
CASSPDDRARETQYF
TGTGCCAGCAGCCCTGACGACAGGGCGCGAGAGACCCAGTACTTC
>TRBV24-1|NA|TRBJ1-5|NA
CATSDGGIQPQHF
TGTGCCACCAGTGACGGGGGGATTCAGCCCCAGCATTTT
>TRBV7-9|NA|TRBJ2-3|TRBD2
CASSLDVGGPVDTQYF
TGTGCCAGCAGCTTAGATGTGGGAGGGCCTGTGGATACGCAGTATTTT
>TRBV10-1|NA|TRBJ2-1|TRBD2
CASSERAGAGNEQFF
TGCGCCAGCAGTGAGAGGGCGGGAGCAGGGAATGAGCAGTTCTTC
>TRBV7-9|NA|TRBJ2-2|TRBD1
CASAWTGKIGELFF
TGTGCCAGCGCATGGACAGGGAAGATCGGGGAGCTGTTTTTT
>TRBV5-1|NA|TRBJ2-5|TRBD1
CASSLGQGVVEETQYF
TGCGCCAGCAGCTTGGGACAGGGCGTCGTGGAAGAGACCCAGTACTTC
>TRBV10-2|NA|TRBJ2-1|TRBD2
CASWGSGSENEQFF
TGCGCCAGCTGGGGTAGCGGGAGCGAAAATGAGCAGTTCTTC
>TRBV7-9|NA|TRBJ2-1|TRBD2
CASSLLRTSGNEQFF
TGTGCCAGCAGCTTACTCAGGACTAGCGGCAATGAGCAGTTCTTC
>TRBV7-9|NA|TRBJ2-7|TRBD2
CASSVPSGRASDHEQYF
TGTGCCAGCAGCGTACCTAGCGGGAGGGCCTCAGATCACGAGCAGTACTTC
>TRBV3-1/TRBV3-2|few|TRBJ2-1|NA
CASNARGGSYNEQFF
TGTGCCAGCAATGCCCGGGGTGGCTCCTACAATGAGCAGTTCTTC
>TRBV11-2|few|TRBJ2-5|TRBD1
CASSLVTTGGYETQYF
TGTGCCAGCAGCTTAGTAACAACAGGGGGCTACGAGACCCAGTACTTC
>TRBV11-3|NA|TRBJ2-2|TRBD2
CASSLRLADNTGELFF
TGTGCCAGCAGCTTACGACTAGCGGATAACACCGGGGAGCTGTTTTTT
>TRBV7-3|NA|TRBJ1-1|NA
CASSPQGWANTEAFF
TGTGCCAGCAGCCCCCAGGGTTGGGCGAACACTGAAGCTTTCTTT
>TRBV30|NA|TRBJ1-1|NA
CAWSVQGSTEAFF
TGTGCCTGGAGTGTCCAGGGTAGTACTGAAGCTTTCTTT